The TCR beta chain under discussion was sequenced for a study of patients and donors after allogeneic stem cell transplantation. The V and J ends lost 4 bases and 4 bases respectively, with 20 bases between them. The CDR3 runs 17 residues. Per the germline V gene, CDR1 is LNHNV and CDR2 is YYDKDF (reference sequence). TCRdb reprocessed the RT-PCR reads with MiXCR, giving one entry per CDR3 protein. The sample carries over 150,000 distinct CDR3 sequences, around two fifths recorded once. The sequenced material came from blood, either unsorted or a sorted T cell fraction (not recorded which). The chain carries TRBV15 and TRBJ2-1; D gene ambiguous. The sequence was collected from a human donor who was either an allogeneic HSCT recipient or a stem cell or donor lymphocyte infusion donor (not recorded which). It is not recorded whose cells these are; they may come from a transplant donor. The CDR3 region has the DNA TGTGCCACCAGCACAGCAGGTGGCGCTTCACTTTACAATGAGCAGTTCTTC. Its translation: CATSTAGGASLYNEQFF.